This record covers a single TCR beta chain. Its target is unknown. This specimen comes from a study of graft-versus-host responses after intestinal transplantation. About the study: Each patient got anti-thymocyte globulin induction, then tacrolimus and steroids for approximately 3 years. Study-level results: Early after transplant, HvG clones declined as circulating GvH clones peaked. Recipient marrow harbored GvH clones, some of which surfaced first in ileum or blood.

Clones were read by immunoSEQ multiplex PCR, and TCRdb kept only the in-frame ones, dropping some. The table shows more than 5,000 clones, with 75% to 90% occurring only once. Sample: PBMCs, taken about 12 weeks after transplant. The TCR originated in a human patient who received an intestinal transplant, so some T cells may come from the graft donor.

As DNA, the CDR3 is TGTGCCACAAGGACGATAGGCTACGAGCAGTACTTC. Amino acid sequence: CATRTIGYEQYF. V and J are TRBV27 and TRBJ2-7, with D unclear. With 10 bases removed from V and 3 bases from J, the gap between germline ends came to 13 bases. Looked up from germline, CDR1 is MNHEY and CDR2 is SMNVEV (reference sequence). This CDR3 is built from 12 residues.